The 20 T cell receptor beta chains below were found in one sample sequenced in a study of shared clonotypes between healthy human individuals. TCRdb's copy holds only in-frame clones and misses some; the assay was immunoSEQ multiplex PCR. Of over a million clones listed, around four fifths are singletons. Material for sequencing was memory CD4+ T cells sorted from blood. As to subset: CD45RA-negative fraction. These TCRs come from a man aged 18 to 35 in good health.

The rearrangement joins TRBV27 to TRBJ2-2; 7 nucleotides match TRBD1. Trimming took 5 bases from V and 4 from J; bases not matched to a gene: 4. Germline-derived CDR1 and CDR2 are MNHEY and SMNVEV (reference sequence). The CDR3 sequence is 14 residues long. The DNA of the CDR3 is TGTGCCAGCAGTAGTAGACAGGGCACCGGGGAGCTGTTTTTT. Its translation is CASSSRQGTGELFF.

With regard to this clone: Other DNA sequences within the sample encode an identical CDR3. The CDR3 coding sequence is TGTGCCAGCAGTGCCACCCTGAACACTGAAGCTTTCTTT. Residues: CASSATLNTEAFF. The chain joins TRBV6-1 to TRBJ1-1; no clear D gene. The germline V gene has CDR1 MNHNS and CDR2 SASEGT. The CDR3 runs 13 residues. Trimming removed 4 bases at V and 0 bases at J, with 6 bases between.

The V call is TRBV6-1, the J call TRBJ1-3; D gene ambiguous. Germline V gives CDR1 MNHNS, CDR2 SASEGT. The CDR3 has 13 amino acids. Trimming took off 11 bases at V and 1 base at J, with 12 bases between the two ends. In nucleotides, the CDR3 is TGTGCCGACCGCCGGGGTTCTGGAAACACCATATATTTT. Its translation is CADRRGSGNTIYF.

The V and J genes are TRBV6-1 and TRBJ1-3; weak D call: TRBD1 (6 bases). Germline CDR1 and CDR2: MNHNS and SASEGT. The V and J ends lost 4 bases and 1 base respectively, with 11 bases between them. This CDR3 region has 15 residues. The CDR3 loop is CASSVGQGSGNTIYF. DNA of the CDR3: TGTGCCAGCAGTGTGGGGCAGGGGTCTGGAAACACCATATATTTT.

The chain couples TRBV28 to TRBJ2-7, with unresolved D. V lost 8 bases to trimming and J lost 2 bases, with 13 bases between them. The CDR3 length is 13 residues. Per the germline V gene, CDR1 is MDHEN and CDR2 is SYDVKM. This chain's CDR3 is CASSGTFTYEQYF. CDR3 nucleotides: TGTGCCAGCTCAGGAACATTTACCTACGAGCAGTACTTC.

The J gene is TRBJ1-2, the V gene TRBV2; D ambiguous. This CDR3 contains 13 residues. The V and J ends lost 6 bases and 7 bases respectively, with 15 bases between them. From germline, CDR1 is SNHLY and CDR2 FYNNEI. The CDR3 nucleotides are TGTGCCAGCAGCTGGACCCAGGACCTTGGCTACACCTTC. As protein: CASSWTQDLGYTF. Together with reference TRBV2 and TRBJ1-2, the CDR3 gives the full variable domain: EPEVTQTPSHQVTQMGQEVILRCVPISNHLYFYWYRQILGQKVEFLVSFYNNEISEKSEIFDDQFSVERPDGSNFTLKIRSTKLEDSAMYFCASSWTQDLGYTFGSGTRLTVV.

The chain employs TRBV10-3 and TRBJ2-7; TRBD1 matches 7 bases. Germline V lookup: CDR1 ENHRY, CDR2 SYGVKD. The V and J ends lost 8 bases and 6 bases, in that order; junction bases with no gene match: 4. The CDR3 is made up of 11 amino acids. This CDR3 reads CAISTGFEQYF. CDR3 nucleotides: TGTGCCATCTCGACAGGGTTCGAGCAGTACTTC.

The J gene is TRBJ1-2, the V gene TRBV5-1; D uncertain. The V end lost 0 bases, the J end lost 7 bases, and 13 bases lay between the germline ends. The CDR3 runs to 14 residues. From germline, CDR1 is SGHRS and CDR2 YFSETQ. In nucleotides, the CDR3 is TGCGCCAGCAGCTTGGACCCAGCGGGAGGTGGCTACACCTTC. Residues: CASSLDPAGGGYTF.

The V gene is TRBV2, the J gene TRBJ1-1; 11 bases agree with TRBD1. CDR1 SNHLY and CDR2 FYNNEI come from the germline V gene. J gave up 0 bases and V 6 bases, and 0 bases lay outside the gene matches. The CDR3 consists of 14 residues. CDR3 nucleotide sequence: TGTGCCAGCAGGGGACAGGGGGTGAACACTGAAGCTTTCTTT. Amino acid sequence: CASRGQGVNTEAFF.

This clone has a handful of counts. V usage is TRBV13 and J usage is TRBJ2-3; 10 bases fit TRBD2. The CDR3 is 16 amino acids. Germline CDR1 is PRHDT and CDR2 is FYEKMQ (reference sequence). V gave up 2 bases and J gave up 6 bases; unmatched junction bases: 8. The DNA of the CDR3 is TGTGCCAGCAGCTTACTACTAGCGGGGCGCGTGGATACGCAGTATTTT. It codes for CASSLLLAGRVDTQYF.

The chain couples TRBV14 to TRBJ2-3; 10 bases agree with TRBD1. Trimming removed 1 base from V and 2 bases from J; junction bases left unmatched: 6. Looked up from germline, CDR1 is SGHDN and CDR2 is FVKESK. The CDR3 spans 17 residues. In DNA form, the CDR3 reads TGTGCCAGCAGCCAAGCATTTGGGACAGGGGCCACAGATACGCAGTATTTT. This gives the protein CASSQAFGTGATDTQYF.

This sequence joins TRBV19 and TRBJ1-6; D is undetermined. The CDR3 covers 13 residues. The germline CDR1 and CDR2 sequences are LNHDA and SQIVND (reference sequence). The V and J ends lost 3 bases and 9 bases respectively, with 9 bases between them. The CDR3 DNA is TGTGCCAGTAGTATTCTCATTTCTTCACCCCTCCACTTT. This translates into CASSILISSPLHF.

This rearrangement joins TRBV7-3 to TRBJ2-6; D could derive from TRBD1 or TRBD2 (5 bases each). The CDR3 runs to 16 residues. Germline V lookup: CDR1 SGHTA, CDR2 FQGTGA. V was clipped by 2 bases and J by 0 bases, with 8 bases between them. The CDR3 region is CASSLDGTSGANVLTF. In DNA, the CDR3 is TGTGCCAGCAGCTTAGACGGGACCTCTGGGGCCAACGTCCTGACTTTC.

V gene TRBV6-5 combines with J gene TRBJ1-1; no reliable D call. The CDR3 contains 12 residues. Germline CDR1 is MNHEY and CDR2 is SVGAGI. Trimming removed 6 bases at V and 6 bases at J, with 11 bases between. The CDR3: CASSRGSAEAFF. In DNA, the CDR3 is TGTGCCAGCAGCCGAGGGAGCGCTGAAGCTTTCTTT.

CDR3 sequence (DNA): TGTGCCAGCAGTTTAGGGATGGGGTGGTATGGCTACACCTTC. Protein product: CASSLGMGWYGYTF. The chain uses TRBV28 and TRBJ1-2; D gene uncertain. With 2 bases removed from V and 5 bases from J, the gap between germline ends came to 12 bases. In germline, CDR1 is MDHEN, CDR2 SYDVKM. The CDR3 runs to 14 residues.

V usage is TRBV7-3 and J usage is TRBJ2-3; D might be TRBD1 or TRBD2, each matching 6 bases. Germline V gives CDR1 SGHTA, CDR2 FQGTGA. V lost 5 bases and J lost 0, with 15 bases in between. The CDR3 length is 16 residues. In nucleotides, the CDR3 is TGTGCCAGCAGCCTGGGGGGCCCCTCTAGCACAGATACGCAGTATTTT. This gives the protein CASSLGGPSSTDTQYF.

In this sample, this clone turned up once. The chain employs TRBV28 and TRBJ1-2; TRBD1 matches at 8 bases. The trim removed 3 bases at V and 0 bases at J, leaving 9 bases unmatched. This CDR3 contains 17 residues. In germline, CDR1 is MDHEN, CDR2 SYDVKM. The CDR3 spells CASSFGTGNPSNYGYTF. The CDR3, as DNA: TGTGCCAGCAGTTTTGGGACAGGAAACCCTTCTAACTATGGCTACACCTTC.

The J gene is TRBJ1-2, the V gene TRBV4-1; 7 bases are shared with TRBD1. Unmatched junction bases numbered 11, after V lost 3 bases and J lost 7 bases. The CDR3 is 15 residues long. Germline CDR1 reads MGHRA; CDR2 reads YSYEKL. The CDR3 coding sequence is TGCGCCAGCAGCCACCCAGGGGGGGAGGGTTTTGGCTACACCTTC. This encodes CASSHPGGEGFGYTF.

This clone was observed once. In DNA, the CDR3 is TGCGCCAGCAGTGTTATCCCAGGGGCAGGGGAGCAGTACTTC. Protein product: CASSVIPGAGEQYF. The V gene is TRBV23-1, the J gene TRBJ2-7; tentatively, D is TRBD1 (6 bases). TRBV23-1 is an ORF, and what it does is uncertain. The V and J ends lost 5 bases and 7 bases respectively, with 18 bases between them. The CDR3 totals 14 residues.

This chain uses TRBV11-2 with TRBJ2-3; TRBD2 matches at 10 bases. The CDR3 consists of 16 residues. V lost 3 bases to trimming and J lost 0 bases; unmatched junction nucleotides: 3. Germline V lookup: CDR1 SGHAT, CDR2 FQNNGV. The CDR3 bases are TGTGCCAGCAGCTTCCTAGCGGGGGCTAGCACAGATACGCAGTATTTT. It yields the protein CASSFLAGASTDTQYF.